One T cell receptor beta chain is described in this entry. The CDR3 is made up of 16 amino acids. V lost 6 bases to trimming and J lost 5 bases; unmatched junction nucleotides: 10. Germline V CDR1 and CDR2: MDHEN, SYDVKM. The data stem from a study of beta chain features in type 1 diabetes. TCRB transcripts that were expressed got sequenced, as all of the isolated RNA had been reverse transcribed. Profiling relied on immunoSEQ multiplex PCR, and the TCRdb table lists in-frame clones only, not all of them. The repertoire holds tens of thousands of clones, with approximately 32% as singletons. Input material: stem cell memory CD4+ T cells from blood. The chain carries TRBV28 and TRBJ2-2; the match to TRBD1 covers 9 bases. This TCR derives from a woman between 18 and 29 years old in good health. This CDR3 is CASSPSGQGQTGELFF. The CDR3 bases are TGTGCCAGCAGCCCTTCGGGACAGGGTCAGACCGGGGAGCTGTTTTTT.